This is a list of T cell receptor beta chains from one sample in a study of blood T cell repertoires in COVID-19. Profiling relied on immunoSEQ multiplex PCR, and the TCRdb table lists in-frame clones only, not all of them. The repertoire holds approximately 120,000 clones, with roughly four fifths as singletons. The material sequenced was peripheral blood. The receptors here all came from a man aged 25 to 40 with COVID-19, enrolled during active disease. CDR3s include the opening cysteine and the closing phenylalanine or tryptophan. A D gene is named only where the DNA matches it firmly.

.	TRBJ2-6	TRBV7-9	CASSSGLGSGANVLTF
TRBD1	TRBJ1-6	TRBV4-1	CASSGQGNSPLHF
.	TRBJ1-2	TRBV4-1	CASSQAQGYYGYTF
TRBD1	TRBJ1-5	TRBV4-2	CASSQGGQGNQPQHF
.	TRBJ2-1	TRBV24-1	CATSDYRDNEQFF
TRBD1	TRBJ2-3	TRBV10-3	CAIRKAGGQADTQYF
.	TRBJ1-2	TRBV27	CASSLSRLAGYTF
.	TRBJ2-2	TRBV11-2	CASSLWTAFANTGELFF
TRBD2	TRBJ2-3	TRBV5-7	CASSFEGTSGRAGTDTQYF
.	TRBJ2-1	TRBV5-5	CASSWDSSSYNEQFF
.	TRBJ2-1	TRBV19	CASSKGVIVGALNEQFF
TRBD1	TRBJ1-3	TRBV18	CASSPGTGAVSGNTIYF
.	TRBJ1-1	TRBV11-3	CASSFGGMNTEAFF
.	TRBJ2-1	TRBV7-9	CASSLATRGQFF
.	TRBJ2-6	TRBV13	CASSESSGANVLTF